The clone carrying this T cell receptor (beta chain) was seen once. TEMRA cells were FACS-enriched, unlike CD8+ and CD4+ T cells, which were negatively isolated. These data are taken from a study of CD8 T cells in Susac syndrome. Germline CDR1 reads SQVTM; CDR2 reads ANQGSEA. CDR3 size: 15 residues. The V gene lost 0 bases and the J gene lost 5 bases, with 14 bases spanning the gap. An input of roughly 0.5 to 1 ug of RNA was subjected to reverse transcription using random hexamers. Across 54 Vbeta and 13 Jbeta, TCR beta CDR3 was amplified with immunoSEQ multiplex PCR. TCRdb reprocessed the immunoSEQ multiplex PCR reads via MiXCR and lists one record per CDR3 protein. Counted here are around 130,000 distinct CDR3 sequences, roughly 95% occurring once; the ten biggest clones make up less than 0.15%.

The chain recombines TRBV29-1 with TRBJ2-1; D not resolved. The TCR was taken from a human donor with Susac syndrome. The sequenced sample consisted of CD4+ T cells from PBMCs. The CDR3 loop is CSVEDWTTGDNEQFF. CDR3 in DNA: TGCAGCGTTGAAGATTGGACCACTGGCGACAATGAGCAGTTCTTC.